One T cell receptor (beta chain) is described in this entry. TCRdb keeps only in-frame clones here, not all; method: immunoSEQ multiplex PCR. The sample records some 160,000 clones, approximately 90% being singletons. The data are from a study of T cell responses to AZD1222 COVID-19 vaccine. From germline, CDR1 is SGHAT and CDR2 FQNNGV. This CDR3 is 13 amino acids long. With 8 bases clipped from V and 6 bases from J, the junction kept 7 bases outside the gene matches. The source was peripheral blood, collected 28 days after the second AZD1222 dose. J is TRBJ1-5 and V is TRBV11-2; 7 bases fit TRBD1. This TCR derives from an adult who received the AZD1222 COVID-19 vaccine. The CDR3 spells CASGRGPGQPQHF. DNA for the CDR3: TGTGCCAGCGGGAGGGGGCCCGGTCAGCCCCAGCATTTT.